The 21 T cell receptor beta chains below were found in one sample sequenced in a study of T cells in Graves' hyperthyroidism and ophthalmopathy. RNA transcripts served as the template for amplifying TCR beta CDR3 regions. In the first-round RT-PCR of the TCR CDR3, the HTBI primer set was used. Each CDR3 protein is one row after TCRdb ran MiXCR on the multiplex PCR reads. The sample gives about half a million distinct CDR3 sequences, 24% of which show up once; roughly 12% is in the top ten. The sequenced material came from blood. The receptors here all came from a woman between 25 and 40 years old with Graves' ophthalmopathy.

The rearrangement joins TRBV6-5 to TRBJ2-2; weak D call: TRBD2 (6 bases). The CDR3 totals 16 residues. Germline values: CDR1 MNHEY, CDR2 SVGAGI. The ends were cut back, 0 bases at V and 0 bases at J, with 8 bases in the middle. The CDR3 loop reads CASSYSGGANTGELFF. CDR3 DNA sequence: TGTGCCAGCAGTTACTCGGGGGGAGCGAACACCGGGGAGCTGTTTTTT.

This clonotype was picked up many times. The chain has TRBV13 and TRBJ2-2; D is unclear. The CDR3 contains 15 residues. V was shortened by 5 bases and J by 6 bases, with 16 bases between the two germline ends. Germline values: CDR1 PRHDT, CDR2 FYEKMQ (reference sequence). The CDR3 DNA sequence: TGTGCCAGCAGCGGTCGGACGGACGGGTCCGGGGAGCTGTTTTTT. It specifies CASSGRTDGSGELFF. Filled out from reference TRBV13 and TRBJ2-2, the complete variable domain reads AAGVIQSPRHLIKEKRETATLKCYPIPRHDTVYWYQQGPGQDPQFLISFYEKMQSDKGSIPDRFSAQQFSDYHSELNMSSLELGDSALYFCASSGRTDGSGELFFGEGSRLTVL.

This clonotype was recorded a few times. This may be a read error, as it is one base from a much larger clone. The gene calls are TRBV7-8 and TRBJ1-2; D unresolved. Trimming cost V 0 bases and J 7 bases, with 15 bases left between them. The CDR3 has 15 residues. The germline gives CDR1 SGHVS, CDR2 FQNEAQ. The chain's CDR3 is CASSLAIRVDGGYTF. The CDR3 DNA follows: TGTGCCAGCAGCTTAGCGATTCGGGTCGACGGTGGCTACACCTTC. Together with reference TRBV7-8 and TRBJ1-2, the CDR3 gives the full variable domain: GAGVSQSPRYKVAKRGQDVALRCDPISGHVSLFWYQQALGQGPEFLTYFQNEAQLDKSGLPSDRFFAERPEGSVSTLKIQRTQQEDSAVYLCASSLAIRVDGGYTFGSGTRLTVV.

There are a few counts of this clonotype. The CDR3 spells CASSEATGGETQYF. The CDR3 nucleotides are TGTGCCAGCAGCGAAGCCACAGGGGGCGAGACCCAGTACTTC. J is TRBJ2-5 and V is TRBV12-3 or TRBV12-4; 9 bases map to TRBD1. CDR3 length equals 14 residues. V lost 6 bases, J lost 5 bases, and 7 bases stayed unmatched.

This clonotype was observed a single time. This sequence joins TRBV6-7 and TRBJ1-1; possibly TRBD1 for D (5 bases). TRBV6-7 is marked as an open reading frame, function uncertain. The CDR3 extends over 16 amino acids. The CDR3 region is CSSSPIECREDTEAFF. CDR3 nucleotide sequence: TGTTCTAGCAGTCCAATTGAGTGCAGGGAGGACACTGAAGCTTTCTTT.

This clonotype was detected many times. The CDR3 here is CASSPLRASGGARETQYF. The CDR3 DNA follows: TGTGCCAGCAGCCCCCTTAGGGCTAGCGGGGGGGCACGGGAGACCCAGTACTTC. The V and J genes are TRBV28 and TRBJ2-5; 12 nucleotides align to TRBD2. The CDR3 is made up of 18 amino acids. CDR1 and CDR2 from the germline V gene are MDHEN and SYDVKM. V was pared by 6 bases and J by 5 bases, with 16 bases of the junction left unmatched.

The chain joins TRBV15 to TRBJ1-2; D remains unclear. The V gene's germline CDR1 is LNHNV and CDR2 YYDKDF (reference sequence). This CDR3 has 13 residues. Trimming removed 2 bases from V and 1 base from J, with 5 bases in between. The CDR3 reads CATSRPLNYGYTF. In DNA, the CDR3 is TGTGCCACCAGCAGACCCCTTAACTATGGCTACACCTTC.

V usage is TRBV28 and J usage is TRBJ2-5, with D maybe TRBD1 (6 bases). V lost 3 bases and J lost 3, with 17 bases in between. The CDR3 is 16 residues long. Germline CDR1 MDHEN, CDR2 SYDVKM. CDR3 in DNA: TGTGCCAGCAGTTTCGTTTTTGGACAGAAAAAAGAGACCCAGTACTTC. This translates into CASSFVFGQKKETQYF.

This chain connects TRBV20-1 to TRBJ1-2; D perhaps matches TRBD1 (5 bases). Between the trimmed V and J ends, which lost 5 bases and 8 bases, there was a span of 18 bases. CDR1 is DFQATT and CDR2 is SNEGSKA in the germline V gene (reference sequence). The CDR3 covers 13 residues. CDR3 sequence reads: CSAHFNGAEGYTF. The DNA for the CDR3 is TGCAGTGCTCACTTCAACGGGGCAGAAGGCTACACCTTC.

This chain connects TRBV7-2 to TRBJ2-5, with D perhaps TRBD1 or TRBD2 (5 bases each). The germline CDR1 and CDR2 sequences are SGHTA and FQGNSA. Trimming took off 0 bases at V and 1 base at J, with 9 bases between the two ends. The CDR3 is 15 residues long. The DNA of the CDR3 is TGTGCCAGCAGCTTAGCGGGGACCGTCCAAGAGACCCAGTACTTC. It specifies CASSLAGTVQETQYF.

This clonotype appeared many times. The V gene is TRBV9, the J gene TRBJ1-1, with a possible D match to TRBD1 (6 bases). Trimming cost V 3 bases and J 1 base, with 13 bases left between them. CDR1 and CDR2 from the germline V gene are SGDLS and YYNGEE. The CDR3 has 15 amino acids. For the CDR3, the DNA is TGTGCCAGCAGCGCCAGGGACACCTCGAACACTGAAGCTTTCTTT. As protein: CASSARDTSNTEAFF. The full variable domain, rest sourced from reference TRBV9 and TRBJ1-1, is DSGVTQTPKHLITATGQRVTLRCSPRSGDLSVYWYQQSLDQGLQFLIQYYNGEERAKGNILERFSAQQFPDLHSELNLSSLELGDSALYFCASSARDTSNTEAFFGQGTRLTVV.

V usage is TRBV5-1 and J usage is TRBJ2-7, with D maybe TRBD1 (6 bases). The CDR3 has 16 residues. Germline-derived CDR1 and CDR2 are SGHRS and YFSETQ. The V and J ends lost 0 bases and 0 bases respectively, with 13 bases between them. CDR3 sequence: CASSLGPGQASYEQYF. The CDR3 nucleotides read TGCGCCAGCAGCTTGGGACCGGGACAAGCCTCCTACGAGCAGTACTTC.

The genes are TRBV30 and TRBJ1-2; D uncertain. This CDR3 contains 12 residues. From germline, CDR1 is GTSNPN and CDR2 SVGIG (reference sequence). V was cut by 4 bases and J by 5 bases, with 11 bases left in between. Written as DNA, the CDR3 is TGTGCCTGGAACTTGCCCGATTATGGCTACACCTTC. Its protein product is CAWNLPDYGYTF. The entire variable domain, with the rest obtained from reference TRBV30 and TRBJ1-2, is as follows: SQTIHQWPATLVQPVGSPLSLECTVEGTSNPNLYWYRQAAGRGLQLLFYSVGIGQISSEVPQNLSASRPQDRQFILSSKKLLLSDSGFYLCAWNLPDYGYTFGSGTRLTVV.

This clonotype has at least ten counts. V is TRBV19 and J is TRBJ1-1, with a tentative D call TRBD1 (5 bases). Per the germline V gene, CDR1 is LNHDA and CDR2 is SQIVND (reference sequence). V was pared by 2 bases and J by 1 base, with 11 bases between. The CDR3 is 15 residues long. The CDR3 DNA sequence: TGTGCCAGTAGTATACAGGGTGCGAAGAACACTGAAGCTTTCTTT. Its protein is CASSIQGAKNTEAFF. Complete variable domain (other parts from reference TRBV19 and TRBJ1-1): DGGITQSPKYLFRKEGQNVTLSCEQNLNHDAMYWYRQDPGQGLRLIYYSQIVNDFQKGDIAEGYSVSREKKESFPLTVTSAQKNPTAFYLCASSIQGAKNTEAFFGQGTRLTVV.

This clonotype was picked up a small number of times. CDR3 nucleotides: TGTGCCAGTAGTCTTTTCTTTCTCCAGGGCAATAATTCACCCCTCCACTTT. This translates into CASSLFFLQGNNSPLHF. This chain links TRBV19 with TRBJ1-6, with D possibly TRBD1 on 5 matching bases. This CDR3 is 17 amino acids long. The V and J ends lost 5 bases and 5 bases respectively, with 19 bases between them. CDR1 is LNHDA and CDR2 is SQIVND in the germline V gene (reference sequence).

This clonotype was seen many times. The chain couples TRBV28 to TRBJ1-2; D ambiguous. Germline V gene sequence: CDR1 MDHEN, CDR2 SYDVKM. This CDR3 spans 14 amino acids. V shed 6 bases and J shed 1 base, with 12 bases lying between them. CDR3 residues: CASSRSHINYGYTF. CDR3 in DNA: TGTGCCAGCAGCCGCAGTCACATTAACTATGGCTACACCTTC.

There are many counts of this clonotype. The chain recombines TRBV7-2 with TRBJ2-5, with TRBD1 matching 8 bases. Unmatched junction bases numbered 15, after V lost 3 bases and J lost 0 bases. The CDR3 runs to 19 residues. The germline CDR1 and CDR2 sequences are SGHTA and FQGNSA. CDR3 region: CASSFAGTGRTWYQETQYF. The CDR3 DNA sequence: TGTGCCAGCAGCTTCGCCGGGACAGGTCGAACATGGTACCAAGAGACCCAGTACTTC.

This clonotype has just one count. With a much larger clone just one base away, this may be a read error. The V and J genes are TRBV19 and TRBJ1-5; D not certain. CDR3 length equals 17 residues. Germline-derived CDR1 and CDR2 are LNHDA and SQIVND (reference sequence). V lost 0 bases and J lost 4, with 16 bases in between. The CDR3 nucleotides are TGTGCCAGTAGTATAGATCCTGAGTGTAGCTTGAATCAGCCCCAGCATTTT. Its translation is CASSIDPECSLNQPQHF.

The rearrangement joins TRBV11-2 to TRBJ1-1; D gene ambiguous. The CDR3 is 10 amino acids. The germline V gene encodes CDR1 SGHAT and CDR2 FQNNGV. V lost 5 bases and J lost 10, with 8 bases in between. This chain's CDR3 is CASSLSVAFF. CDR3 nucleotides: TGTGCCAGCAGCCTATCGGTAGCTTTCTTT.

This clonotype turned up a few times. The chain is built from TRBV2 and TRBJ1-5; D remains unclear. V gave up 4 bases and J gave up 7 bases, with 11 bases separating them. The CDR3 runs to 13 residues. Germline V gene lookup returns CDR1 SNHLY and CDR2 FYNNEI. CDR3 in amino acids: CASSGEGTQPQHF. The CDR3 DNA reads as TGTGCCAGCAGTGGGGAGGGAACACAGCCCCAGCATTTT.

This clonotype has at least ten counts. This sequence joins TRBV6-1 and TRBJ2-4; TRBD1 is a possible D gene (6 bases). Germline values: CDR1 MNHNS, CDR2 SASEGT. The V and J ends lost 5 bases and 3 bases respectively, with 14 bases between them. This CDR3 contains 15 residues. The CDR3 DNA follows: TGTGCCAGCAGTCTTGCAGGGACAAACAAAAACATTCAGTACTTC. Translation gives CASSLAGTNKNIQYF.